This T cell receptor (beta chain) was sequenced in a study of cytomegalovirus exposure and HLA in healthy donors. The PCR contained 60 Vbeta and 13 Jbeta primers. Clones were read by immunoSEQ multiplex PCR, and TCRdb kept only the in-frame ones, dropping some. This sample carries around 200,000 clones, roughly 80% of them seen once, and the ten largest clones take under 0.8%. Germline V gene lookup returns CDR1 WNHNN and CDR2 SYGVQD (reference sequence). This CDR3 is 18 amino acids long. Deletions cut 4 bases from V and 10 bases from J, with 31 bases between. V and J are TRBV10-1 and TRBJ1-1; possible D gene TRBD1, 6 bases. Sequencing used PBMCs. This receptor was taken from a boy aged 5-17 years in good health and CMV-seronegative. The CDR3, as DNA: TGCGCCAGCAGTGCCTCCGGGACACCGGACCCGTTGTATTGGGGAGCTTTCTTT. As protein: CASSASGTPDPLYWGAFF.